These 25 T cell receptor beta chains share one sample of origin, sequenced in a study of Ad26.COV2.S vaccination and SARS-CoV-2 variants. Noted treatment: 15 to 20 received Ad26.COV2.S at low or high dose, single or two shots; about five received placebo; per-sample allocation not given. Day 63 after the first vaccine or placebo injection was the time point for sampling. This table comes from immunoSEQ multiplex PCR, and its TCRdb copy is limited to in-frame clones, with some not included. Altogether roughly 270,000 clones are present, about 87% being singletons, with the ten largest covering about 3.6%. Sequenced here: peripheral blood, sampled in a trial of Ad26.COV2.S vaccine versus placebo. The origin of the receptors is a person aged 18-60 years who received the Ad26.COV2.S COVID-19 vaccine or a placebo.

The chain carries TRBV2 and TRBJ2-2; D uncertain. Between the trimmed V and J ends, which lost 8 bases and 0 bases, there was a span of 16 bases. The CDR3 runs 16 residues. Germline loops: CDR1 SNHLY, CDR2 FYNNEI. CDR3 protein: CASAPGVNPNTGELFF. CDR3 DNA sequence: TGTGCCAGCGCCCCAGGAGTCAACCCGAACACCGGGGAGCTGTTTTTT. Using reference TRBV2 and TRBJ2-2 for the parts outside the CDR3, the full variable domain is EPEVTQTPSHQVTQMGQEVILRCVPISNHLYFYWYRQILGQKVEFLVSFYNNEISEKSEIFDDQFSVERPDGSNFTLKIRSTKLEDSAMYFCASAPGVNPNTGELFFGEGSRLTVL.

The rearrangement joins TRBV3-1 (or the pseudogene TRBV3-2) to TRBJ1-6; D is unresolved. The CDR3 has 14 residues. V was pared by 6 bases and J by 0 bases, with 6 bases between. Germline CDR1 is LGHDT and CDR2 is YNNKEL (reference sequence). The CDR3 coding sequence is TGTGCCAGCAGAAAGAGCTCCTATAATTCACCCCTCCACTTT. Amino acid sequence: CASRKSSYNSPLHF.

V and J are TRBV5-1 and TRBJ2-1, with TRBD2 matching 7 bases. The V gene's germline CDR1 is SGHRS and CDR2 YFSETQ. The CDR3 is made up of 15 amino acids. V was clipped by 7 bases and J by 3 bases; unmatched bases: 10. Written as DNA, the CDR3 is TGCGCCAGCCGACTAAGACTAGCCGTCTACAATGAGCAGTTCTTC. This gives the protein CASRLRLAVYNEQFF.

The chain recombines TRBV6-5 with TRBJ1-2; 8 positions agree with TRBD1. Germline-derived CDR1 and CDR2 are MNHEY and SVGAGI. V shed 7 bases, J shed 3 bases, and the junction held 10 bases outside the gene matches. The CDR3 contains 15 residues. Here the CDR3 DNA reads TGTGCCAGCACCTACAGGGGGGACCGGGACTATGGCTACACCTTC. Translated: CASTYRGDRDYGYTF.

V usage is TRBV25-1 and J usage is TRBJ2-7, with D perhaps given as TRBD1 or TRBD2 (6 bases each). From germline, CDR1 is MGHDK and CDR2 SYGVNS. This CDR3 is 14 amino acids long. The V end lost 6 bases, the J end lost 3 bases, and 15 bases lay between the germline ends. CDR3 in amino acids: CASSPSGASYEQYF. In DNA form, the CDR3 reads TGTGCCAGCAGCCCCTCGGGGGCGAGCTACGAGCAGTACTTC.

The chain couples TRBV29-1 to TRBJ2-7, with a possible D match to TRBD2 (6 bases). The CDR3 has 12 amino acids. Germline lookup yields CDR1 SQVTM and CDR2 ANQGSEA. Between the trimmed V and J ends, which lost 5 bases and 2 bases, there was a span of 10 bases. CDR3 loop: CSVSGEPYEQYF. CDR3 in DNA: TGCAGCGTTTCGGGGGAGCCCTACGAGCAGTACTTC.

This clone came up once. CDR3 bases: TGCGCCAGCAGCTTGGCCCTTTACGGGACAGCCAACACCGGGGAGCTGTTTTTT. Translation gives CASSLALYGTANTGELFF. The J gene is TRBJ2-2, the V gene TRBV5-1; the match to TRBD1 covers 7 bases. The CDR3 is 18 amino acids. J lost 2 bases, V lost 0 bases, and 10 bases had no gene match. From germline, CDR1 is SGHRS and CDR2 YFSETQ.

This chain's CDR3 is CASQGQGGEKLFF. For the CDR3, the DNA is TGTGCCTCCCAGGGACAGGGAGGTGAAAAACTGTTTTTT. This chain uses TRBV10-3 with TRBJ1-4, with TRBD1 matching 9 bases. V shed 11 bases, J shed 7 bases, and the junction held 8 bases outside the gene matches. Germline lookup yields CDR1 ENHRY and CDR2 SYGVKD. The CDR3 runs to 13 residues.

The chain is built from TRBV30 and TRBJ2-7; TRBD1 aligns across 11 bases. CDR3 length: 13 residues. Trimming took 8 bases from V and 3 from J; bases not matched to a gene: 6. Germline CDR1 reads GTSNPN; CDR2 reads SVGIG (reference sequence). The CDR3 bases are TGTGCCGCTGCCGGGACAGGGGGCTACGAGCAGTACTTC. It codes for CAAAGTGGYEQYF. Together with reference TRBV30 and TRBJ2-7, the CDR3 gives the full variable domain: SQTIHQWPATLVQPVGSPLSLECTVEGTSNPNLYWYRQAAGRGLQLLFYSVGIGQISSEVPQNLSASRPQDRQFILSSKKLLLSDSGFYLCAAAGTGGYEQYFGPGTRLTVT.

This clone was observed a handful of times. V and J are TRBV6-5 and TRBJ1-4; maybe TRBD1 (6 bases). Trimming cost V 6 bases and J 6 bases, with 14 bases left between them. This CDR3 is built from 14 residues. Germline V CDR1 and CDR2: MNHEY, SVGAGI. The CDR3 region is CASRSSGADEKLFF. The CDR3 DNA sequence: TGTGCCAGCAGATCATCAGGGGCCGATGAAAAACTGTTTTTT.

The V and J genes are TRBV7-9 and TRBJ2-1, with D uncertain. The CDR3 is 13 residues long. CDR1 and CDR2 from the germline V gene are SEHNR and FQNEAQ (reference sequence). Here the CDR3 DNA reads TGTGCAGTTACCTCTTCTAGTGTCGGCGAGCAGTTCTTC. This translates into CAVTSSSVGEQFF.

This chain links TRBV7-8 with TRBJ1-2; the match to TRBD1 covers 7 bases. There are 13 residues in the CDR3. From germline, CDR1 is SGHVS and CDR2 FQNEAQ. With V trimmed by 3 bases and J by 5 bases, 3 bases remained unmatched. DNA of the CDR3: TGTGCCAGCAGCTTTCAACAGGGGTATGGCTACACCTTC. Its translation is CASSFQQGYGYTF. The whole variable domain, remainder taken from reference TRBV7-8 and TRBJ1-2, is GAGVSQSPRYKVAKRGQDVALRCDPISGHVSLFWYQQALGQGPEFLTYFQNEAQLDKSGLPSDRFFAERPEGSVSTLKIQRTQQEDSAVYLCASSFQQGYGYTFGSGTRLTVV.

With respect to this clone: At one end the junction does not follow the germline gene, possibly because of a read error. The V call is TRBV2, the J call TRBJ1-1; D is unclear. This CDR3 comprises 13 residues. Germline loops: CDR1 SNHLY, CDR2 FYNNEI. The CDR3 sequence is CASRDFSDTEAFF. CDR3 nucleotides: TGTGCCAGCCGTGACTTTTCGGACACTGAAGCTTTCTTT.

Turning to this clone: A junction boundary mismatches the germline segment, possibly from a read error. The gene calls are TRBV6-2 or TRBV6-3 and TRBJ2-3; 8 nucleotides agree with TRBD2. CDR1 is MNHEY, CDR2 SVGEGT, per germline. The CDR3 is 16 residues long. The chain's CDR3 is CAGSPNSGTLGDTQYF. The CDR3 bases are TGTGCCGGCAGCCCAAATAGCGGGACCCTAGGAGATACGCAGTATTTT.

The V call is TRBV10-1, the J call TRBJ1-1; no firm D call. This CDR3 is built from 17 residues. V was trimmed by 0 bases and J by 4 bases, leaving 18 bases between them. The germline V gene has CDR1 WNHNN and CDR2 SYGVQD (reference sequence). The CDR3 DNA is TGCGCCAGCAGTGAGTCATGGGGTCCACCTCGGGTCACTGAAGCTTTCTTT. Its translation: CASSESWGPPRVTEAFF.

The rearrangement links TRBV12-3 or TRBV12-4 to TRBJ1-1; D unclear. The CDR3 spans 13 residues. Trimming pared 4 bases from V and 2 bases from J, leaving 8 bases between. This CDR3 reads CASSYAPNTEAFF. The CDR3 DNA is TGTGCCAGCAGTTACGCCCCTAACACTGAAGCTTTCTTT.

The rearrangement joins TRBV5-1 to TRBJ2-5; 9 positions agree with TRBD1. CDR1 and CDR2 (germline): SGHRS, YFSETQ. CDR3 length: 14 residues. V shed 4 bases and J 3 bases; nucleotides not matched to a gene: 4. The CDR3 is CASSPRTGEETQYF. The CDR3 DNA reads as TGCGCCAGCAGCCCGAGGACAGGGGAAGAGACCCAGTACTTC.

V gene TRBV4-1 combines with J gene TRBJ1-5; D might be TRBD1 (6 bases). This CDR3 region has 15 residues. Germline-derived CDR1 and CDR2 are MGHRA and YSYEKL. Trimming removed 3 bases at V and 7 bases at J, with 16 bases between. The CDR3 loop reads CASSQGRGGRQPQHF. The CDR3 DNA follows: TGCGCCAGCAGCCAGGGCAGGGGCGGGCGCCAGCCCCAGCATTTT.

This clone has just a few counts. CDR3 nucleotide sequence: TGCAGTGCTCCGGGGCCGGACACCATATATTTT. Protein: CSAPGPDTIYF. The chain joins TRBV20-1 to TRBJ1-3, with D possibly being TRBD1 (5 bases). V was trimmed by 5 bases and J by 8 bases, leaving 10 bases between them. CDR1 is DFQATT and CDR2 is SNEGSKA in the germline V gene (reference sequence). The CDR3 is 11 amino acids.

This chain joins TRBV5-8 and TRBJ1-5, with 11 bases lining up with TRBD1. The germline V gene has CDR1 SGHTS and CDR2 YDEGEE. J was trimmed by 2 bases and V by 4 bases; bases with no gene match: 2. The CDR3 runs to 15 residues. The CDR3 DNA reads TGTGCCAGCAGCACGGGACAGGGGGGCAATCAGCCCCAGCATTTT. It specifies CASSTGQGGNQPQHF.

The V and J genes are TRBV5-1 and TRBJ1-2; D is uncertain. The germline V gene encodes CDR1 SGHRS and CDR2 YFSETQ. The CDR3 has 14 amino acids. Trimming shortened V by 4 bases and J by 4 bases, and 14 bases separated the two germline ends. The CDR3 loop is CASSPLLTVYGYTF. The CDR3 DNA follows: TGCGCCAGCAGCCCCCTACTAACAGTCTATGGCTACACCTTC.

This chain uses TRBV28 with TRBJ1-2; no clear D gene. V was clipped by 6 bases and J by 3 bases, with 11 bases between them. Germline CDR1 is MDHEN and CDR2 is SYDVKM. There are 13 residues in the CDR3. The CDR3 sequence is CASSPTVDYGYTF. The CDR3 bases are TGTGCCAGCAGCCCTACCGTGGACTATGGCTACACCTTC.

The chain joins TRBV5-4 to TRBJ2-2; 11 bases agree with TRBD2. The germline gives CDR1 SGHNT, CDR2 YYREEE (reference sequence). The CDR3 is 17 amino acids. The junction had 3 bases not matched to a gene; V was cut back by 1 base and J by 1 base. The CDR3 loop reads CASSLLTSGVNTGELFF. In nucleotides, the CDR3 is TGTGCCAGCAGCTTGTTGACTAGCGGGGTGAACACCGGGGAGCTGTTTTTT.

This rearrangement joins TRBV27 to TRBJ1-1; 8 bases agree with TRBD1. Germline CDR1 and CDR2: MNHEY and SMNVEV (reference sequence). The V gene end was trimmed by 5 bases and the J gene end by 1 base; junction bases not matched to a gene: 6. CDR3 length: 15 residues. This chain's CDR3 is CASSPAGTGNTEAFF. The CDR3 nucleotides are TGTGCCAGCAGTCCGGCCGGGACAGGGAACACTGAAGCTTTCTTT.

CDR3 amino acids: CASSETGGAGNTIYF. The DNA of the CDR3 is TGTGCCAGCAGTGAAACAGGGGGCGCGGGAAACACCATATATTTT. The chain has TRBV6-1 and TRBJ1-3; 9 nucleotides align to TRBD1. The V gene's germline CDR1 is MNHNS and CDR2 SASEGT. This CDR3 is built from 15 residues. The V segment lost 2 bases and the J segment 4 bases; nucleotides outside the gene matches: 3.